The rows below give T cell receptor beta chains drawn from one sample of a study of T-cell memory formation after mild COVID-19. A single record per CDR3 protein comes from TCRdb applying MiXCR to the 5' RACE reads. The sample yields tens of thousands of distinct CDR3 sequences, approximately 15% seen once. Sequenced: PBMCs or a T cell subset sorted from them (not recorded which). These receptors were obtained from a young man who had mild COVID-19 (a few samples of this study predate the infection). Cell type and time point are not known. Both conserved end residues are trimmed from each CDR3.

j_call v_call cdr3_aa
TRBJ2-7 TRBV10-3 AISDPGSFPYEQY
TRBJ2-1 TRBV9 ASSVVGGVHEQF
TRBJ2-3 TRBV7-8 ASSQESTDTQY
TRBJ2-2 TRBV4-2 ASSQAPGNTGELF
TRBJ1-2 TRBV6-5 ASSRTGTDGYT
TRBJ2-7 TRBV6-2/TRBV6-3 ASSTGLSYEQY
TRBJ1-3 TRBV7-6 ASSLGRSSGNTIY
TRBJ2-1 TRBV6-2/TRBV6-3 ASSTLNEQF
TRBJ1-3 TRBV12-3/TRBV12-4 ASSLGGEVGNTIY
TRBJ2-5 TRBV7-3 ASSLYPGGAETQY
TRBJ1-4 TRBV6-1 ASSELGEKLF
TRBJ2-3 TRBV7-6 ASSHGPKSTDTQY
TRBJ2-3 TRBV6-5 ASSYDSPPDTQY
TRBJ2-5 TRBV29-1 SVEALGLFVAQY
TRBJ1-5 TRBV27 ASSTRGGNQPQH
TRBJ2-5 TRBV12-3/TRBV12-4 ASSLGSGGEETQY
TRBJ2-5 TRBV7-2 ASSLPGGETQY
TRBJ2-1 TRBV7-3 ASSDVAGNEQF
TRBJ2-3 TRBV2 ASNSAGGQRDTQY
TRBJ2-4 TRBV7-9 ASTAKGKDIQY
TRBJ1-3 TRBV9 ASSPQGGGNTIY
TRBJ2-7 TRBV14 ASSLTKGAPYEQY
TRBJ2-5 TRBV7-2 ASSRMGGRETQY
TRBJ2-3 TRBV7-9 ASSLTGRGSTDTQY
TRBJ2-7 TRBV9 ASSVGGGVSYEQY
TRBJ1-3 TRBV7-6 ASSLGQGEDTIY
TRBJ2-6 TRBV7-6 ASSSEANVLT
TRBJ2-7 TRBV7-7 ASSFGQGDTYEQY
TRBJ2-3 TRBV4-1 ASSRGRGGSTDTQY
TRBJ1-5 TRBV15 ATSSPGDRGGNQPQH
TRBJ1-2 TRBV19 ASYTGTAYGYT
TRBJ2-3 TRBV5-1 ASSLERGPDTQY
TRBJ2-1 TRBV2 ASSEDNEQF
TRBJ1-1 TRBV5-6 ASSWDRGPDTEAF
TRBJ1-5 TRBV6-2/TRBV6-3 ASSLNLGRPQH
TRBJ2-1 TRBV5-1 ASSLYAAGGNEQF
TRBJ2-1 TRBV20-1 SARSPAGGVYEQF
TRBJ1-1 TRBV4-3 ASSQDPGGGTEAF
TRBJ2-1 TRBV6-1 ASSELGRGEF
TRBJ2-1 TRBV20-1 SARDLGQGLLF
TRBJ2-7 TRBV4-2 ASSQDGGTGDSVQY
TRBJ2-1 TRBV10-3 AISETGVEQF
TRBJ2-6 TRBV12-3/TRBV12-4 ASSLDSVGDSGANVLT
TRBJ2-7 TRBV7-3 ASSQDGSYEQY
TRBJ2-3 TRBV6-2/TRBV6-3 ASSYFQGEVETDTQY
TRBJ2-3 TRBV7-9 ASSSVGTAGTDTQY
TRBJ2-7 TRBV27 ASTLDGRQSSYEQY
TRBJ2-5 TRBV6-5 ASSQNSGGDQETQY
TRBJ2-6 TRBV5-1 ASSQGTGLPGANVLT
TRBJ2-1 TRBV6-5 ASSPLKPYNEQF
TRBJ2-2 TRBV19 ASSPRTVTGELF
TRBJ2-1 TRBV7-9 ASSLVPLNEQF
TRBJ1-1 TRBV6-6 ASRMGQIMNTEAF
TRBJ2-1 TRBV15 ATSRDRTSNEQF
TRBJ1-1 TRBV7-2 ASSSRWRAF
TRBJ2-7 TRBV4-1 ASSQLQGHYEQY
TRBJ1-3 TRBV6-5 ASSFRQGPGNTIY
TRBJ1-1 TRBV5-4 ASIYGAEAF
TRBJ2-6 TRBV6-5 AHGPYGANVLT
TRBJ2-4 TRBV6-5 ASRDAGGDIQY